The 9 T cell receptor beta chains presented below share a single source sample, sequenced in a study of T cells after yellow fever vaccination. TCRdb called the 5' RACE reads again in MiXCR, with one record for every CDR3 protein. The data hold about 510,000 distinct CDR3 sequences, with 20% to 25% observed a single time. The sequenced sample was PBMCs, obtained 21 days after the first yellow fever vaccination. The receptors here all came from a man younger than 30 who received the YFV17D yellow fever vaccine.

The V gene is TRBV6-2 or TRBV6-3, the J gene TRBJ1-1; D unresolved. The germline V and J ends were trimmed by 6 bases and 3 bases, with 11 bases remaining between them. Germline assignment: CDR1 MNHEY and CDR2 SVGEGT. The CDR3 covers 13 residues. The CDR3, as DNA: TGTGCCAGCAGCCGACGGGTCGACACTGAAGCTTTCTTT. Its translation is CASSRRVDTEAFF.

The CDR3 DNA reads TGTGCCAGCAGCTTATGGTCTAGCGCCCAAGAGACCCAGTACTTC. Translated, it gives CASSLWSSAQETQYF. The chain has TRBV7-2 and TRBJ2-5, with a possible D match to TRBD2 (6 bases). The V and J ends lost 2 bases and 1 base respectively, with 11 bases between them. The CDR3 is 15 residues long. From germline, CDR1 is SGHTA and CDR2 FQGNSA.

This clonotype was observed a few times. This chain uses TRBV18 with TRBJ2-5; D is perhaps TRBD1 (5 bases). The V and J ends lost 0 bases and 2 bases respectively, with 7 bases between them. The CDR3 runs to 14 residues. Germline loops: CDR1 KGHSH, CDR2 LQKENI. The CDR3 DNA sequence: TGTGCCAGCTCACCACCGGGGCCACAAGAGACCCAGTACTTC. Translated, it gives CASSPPGPQETQYF. The variable domain in full, completed from reference TRBV18 and TRBJ2-5, reads NAGVMQNPRHLVRRRGQEARLRCSPMKGHSHVYWYRQLPEEGLKFMVYLQKENIIDESGMPKERFSAEFPKEGPSILRIQQVVRGDSAAYFCASSPPGPQETQYFGPGTRLLVL.

This clonotype showed up just a few times. The chain joins TRBV12-3 or TRBV12-4 to TRBJ1-2; D is possibly TRBD1 (6 bases). The V and J ends lost 0 bases and 0 bases respectively, with 8 bases between them. The CDR3 is made up of 15 amino acids. DNA for the CDR3: TGTGCCAGCAGTTTAGCCCCAGGGGCTAACTATGGCTACACCTTC. Protein: CASSLAPGANYGYTF.

This clonotype was counted a single time. The V gene is TRBV20-1, the J gene TRBJ2-2; a possible D gene is TRBD1 (6 bases). Trimming took off 1 base at V and 3 bases at J, with 15 bases between the two ends. The CDR3 is made up of 16 amino acids. Germline lookup yields CDR1 DFQATT and CDR2 SNEGSKA (reference sequence). The CDR3 sequence is CSARGGAGAYTGELFF. In DNA form, the CDR3 reads TGCAGTGCTAGAGGGGGCGCAGGGGCCTACACCGGGGAGCTGTTTTTT.

The sample holds a few counts of this clonotype. The chain joins TRBV6-2 or TRBV6-3 to TRBJ2-3; D is tentatively TRBD1 or TRBD2 (6 bases each). The V gene lost 0 bases and the J gene lost 5 bases, with 21 bases spanning the gap. The CDR3 consists of 18 residues. Germline loops: CDR1 MNHEY, CDR2 SVGEGT. CDR3 sequence reads: CASSYSPQTWGAQDTQYF. In DNA, the CDR3 is TGTGCCAGCAGTTACTCCCCCCAAACATGGGGGGCTCAAGATACGCAGTATTTT.

In its sample, this clonotype was seen a few times. The chain employs TRBV7-2 and TRBJ2-2; 13 bases line up with TRBD2. Germline loops: CDR1 SGHTA, CDR2 FQGNSA. CDR3 length equals 16 residues. V was pared by 5 bases and J by 7 bases, with 7 bases of the junction left unmatched. CDR3 DNA sequence: TGTGCCAGCAGCACTAGCGGGGGGGCCTTTGACGGGGAGCTGTTTTTT. Encoded protein: CASSTSGGAFDGELFF.

V and J are TRBV2 and TRBJ2-2; 9 bases are shared with TRBD1. There are 14 residues in the CDR3. The V gene end was trimmed by 5 bases and the J gene end by 4 bases; junction bases not matched to a gene: 2. Germline V lookup: CDR1 SNHLY, CDR2 FYNNEI. CDR3 loop: CASSWTGVTGELFF. The CDR3, as DNA: TGTGCCAGCAGTTGGACAGGGGTCACCGGGGAGCTGTTTTTT.

The chain employs TRBV12-3 or TRBV12-4 and TRBJ2-7; 10 bases are a match to TRBD1. V lost 6 bases and J lost 4; bases outside the gene matches: 9. CDR3 length: 15 residues. The CDR3 here is CASSPGGQGLYEQYF. The DNA for the CDR3 is TGTGCCAGCAGCCCAGGGGGACAGGGGCTATACGAGCAGTACTTC.